Listed here is a single TCR beta chain. The antigen is undetermined. Described time point: baseline pretreatment blood. Treatment here: 15 Gy SBRT to primary tumor, nephrectomy 4 weeks later. This renal cell carcinoma was of the clear cell type. This record comes from a study of radiation and T cells in renal cell carcinoma. J lost 1 base, V lost 4 bases, and 7 bases had no gene match. Germline V gene lookup returns CDR1 LNHDA and CDR2 SQIVND (reference sequence). The CDR3 length is 16 residues. Sequenced by immunoSEQ multiplex PCR; TCRdb stores in-frame clones only, minus some. The data contain about 150,000 clones, about 85% of them singletons. The study, taken as a whole, reports: In blood, top tumor clones expanded by 2 weeks, shrinking by 4.

The starting material was blood, obtained from a patient whose treatment included radiotherapy and nephrectomy. The chain joins TRBV19 to TRBJ1-5; 7 bases fit TRBD1. This TCR derives from a woman aged 70-85 years with renal cell carcinoma. CDR3 nucleotides: TGTGCCAGTAGTAACCGACAGGGCGCGAGCAATCAGCCCCAGCATTTT. This encodes CASSNRQGASNQPQHF.